The rows below give T cell receptor beta chains drawn from one sample of a study of PD-1 blockade in classical Hodgkin lymphoma. Sequencing used immunoSEQ multiplex PCR; TCRdb keeps in-frame clones, though not all of them. The sample has over 50,000 clones, approximately 81% seen once. The sample consisted of peripheral blood mononuclear cells (PBMCs), taken at baseline. Every receptor here comes from a human donor with classical Hodgkin lymphoma. CDR3s include the opening cysteine and the closing phenylalanine or tryptophan. A D gene is named only where the DNA matches it firmly. Clone size, where shown, is once, few, many, or a class for clones that have expanded.

CDR3 DNA: TGTGCCAGCTCAGGGGGACTAGCGGGAGCCGAGACCCAGTACTTC; CDR3 protein: CASSGGLAGAETQYF; clone size: NA; J gene: TRBJ2-5; D gene: TRBD2; V gene: TRBV18
CDR3 DNA: TGCAGCGCCGACCCCCCGGCCTATGGCTACACCTTC; CDR3 protein: CSADPPAYGYTF; clone size: NA; J gene: TRBJ1-2; D gene: NA; V gene: TRBV29-1
CDR3 DNA: TGTGCCAGCAGAGCAGGAAATAATGAAAAACTGTTTTTT; CDR3 protein: CASRAGNNEKLFF; clone size: NA; J gene: TRBJ1-4; D gene: NA; V gene: TRBV6-5
CDR3 DNA: TGCGCCAGCAGCCGAGAGGGGGGCCCCTACGAGCAGTACTTC; CDR3 protein: CASSREGGPYEQYF; clone size: once; J gene: TRBJ2-7; D gene: NA; V gene: TRBV4-1
CDR3 DNA: TGTGCCACCAGCGGTCGAATGACGTTGAAGGTTTGGGGCACAGATACGCAGTATTTT; CDR3 protein: CATSGRMTLKVWGTDTQYF; clone size: NA; J gene: TRBJ2-3; D gene: NA; V gene: TRBV15
CDR3 DNA: TGCGCCAGCAGCTTGGCTGGTCTCTCTGGAAACACCATATATTTT; CDR3 protein: CASSLAGLSGNTIYF; clone size: few; J gene: TRBJ1-3; D gene: NA; V gene: TRBV5-1
CDR3 DNA: TGTGCCAGCAGTTACTCTAGAACGGGGGATCAGCCCCAGCATTTT; CDR3 protein: CASSYSRTGDQPQHF; clone size: few; J gene: TRBJ1-5; D gene: NA; V gene: TRBV6-5
CDR3 DNA: TGTGCCAGCAGCCCCCAAGCGGGGGCCGAAGGCGATGAGCAGTTCTTC; CDR3 protein: CASSPQAGAEGDEQFF; clone size: NA; J gene: TRBJ2-1; D gene: TRBD2; V gene: TRBV11-3
CDR3 DNA: TGTGCCAGCAGCTTAACTAGCGGGAGACACAATGAGCAGTTCTTC; CDR3 protein: CASSLTSGRHNEQFF; clone size: few; J gene: TRBJ2-1; D gene: TRBD2; V gene: TRBV7-2
CDR3 DNA: TGTGCCAGCAGCTTAGCGATGGTAAACACTGAAGCTTTCTTT; CDR3 protein: CASSLAMVNTEAFF; clone size: NA; J gene: TRBJ1-1; D gene: NA; V gene: TRBV7-9
CDR3 DNA: TGTGCCAGCACCTCGGGAGATACGCAGTATTTT; CDR3 protein: CASTSGDTQYF; clone size: few; J gene: TRBJ2-3; D gene: NA; V gene: TRBV6-6
CDR3 DNA: TGTGCCAGCAGTGTGAACAGGCTCTATGGCTACACCTTC; CDR3 protein: CASSVNRLYGYTF; clone size: NA; J gene: TRBJ1-2; D gene: NA; V gene: TRBV2
CDR3 DNA: TGTGCCAGCAGCTTAGACAGAAATCAGCCCCAGCATTTT; CDR3 protein: CASSLDRNQPQHF; clone size: NA; J gene: TRBJ1-5; D gene: NA; V gene: TRBV7-3
CDR3 DNA: TGTGCCAGCAGCTTAGGAGGTGTTGCAGTGGGGGGTATTGATGGCTACACCTTC; CDR3 protein: CASSLGGVAVGGIDGYTF; clone size: NA; J gene: TRBJ1-2; D gene: NA; V gene: TRBV7-2
CDR3 DNA: TGTGCCAGTAGTGTCAAGAGGACGGGGGAGCTGTTTTTT; CDR3 protein: CASSVKRTGELFF; clone size: NA; J gene: TRBJ2-2; D gene: NA; V gene: TRBV19
CDR3 DNA: TGTGCCAGCAGTGAAGCAGAGTTCAACTATGGCTACACCTTC; CDR3 protein: CASSEAEFNYGYTF; clone size: NA; J gene: TRBJ1-2; D gene: NA; V gene: TRBV2
CDR3 DNA: TGTGCCAGCAGCCTGGGCGCTTTCGGGTTCACTGAAGCTTTCTTT; CDR3 protein: CASSLGAFGFTEAFF; clone size: NA; J gene: TRBJ1-1; D gene: NA; V gene: TRBV7-2
CDR3 DNA: TGCAGCGGTGGGGGGACTAGCGGGGAATACAATGAGCAGTTCTTC; CDR3 protein: CSGGGTSGEYNEQFF; clone size: NA; J gene: TRBJ2-1; D gene: TRBD2; V gene: TRBV29-1
CDR3 DNA: TGTGCCAGCAGCATAGGGGCTAACAATGAGCAGTTCTTC; CDR3 protein: CASSIGANNEQFF; clone size: NA; J gene: TRBJ2-1; D gene: NA; V gene: TRBV2
CDR3 DNA: TGTGCCAGCAGATCAGACAGTACCGATACGCAGTATTTT; CDR3 protein: CASRSDSTDTQYF; clone size: NA; J gene: TRBJ2-3; D gene: NA; V gene: TRBV6-4
CDR3 DNA: TGTGCCAGCAGATCCGCTCTAGACCTCTATGGCTACACCTTC; CDR3 protein: CASRSALDLYGYTF; clone size: many; J gene: TRBJ1-2; D gene: NA; V gene: TRBV7-9
CDR3 DNA: TGTGCCAGCAGCGCCGGGACAGGGATTGGCTACACCTTC; CDR3 protein: CASSAGTGIGYTF; clone size: NA; J gene: TRBJ1-2; D gene: TRBD1; V gene: TRBV2
CDR3 DNA: TGCGCCAGCAGCCAAGATCATACCGATTGGCGATCACCCCTCCACTTT; CDR3 protein: CASSQDHTDWRSPLHF; clone size: few; J gene: TRBJ1-6; D gene: NA; V gene: TRBV4-1
CDR3 DNA: TGTGCCAGCAGCTCACGACTAGCGGGAGTGGGGGAGCAGTACTTC; CDR3 protein: CASSSRLAGVGEQYF; clone size: few; J gene: TRBJ2-7; D gene: TRBD2; V gene: TRBV7-2
CDR3 DNA: TGTGCCAGCAGCTTGGGCGGCCCGGCCACCATATATTTT; CDR3 protein: CASSLGGPATIYF; clone size: NA; J gene: TRBJ1-3; D gene: NA; V gene: TRBV5-4
CDR3 DNA: TGTGCCAGCTCACCAAACTTGATCGCAACTAATGAAAAACTGTTTTTT; CDR3 protein: CASSPNLIATNEKLFF; clone size: NA; J gene: TRBJ1-4; D gene: NA; V gene: TRBV18
CDR3 DNA: TGTGCCAGCAGCTTAGGAAGCACTTCGAACACTGAAGCTTTCTTT; CDR3 protein: CASSLGSTSNTEAFF; clone size: NA; J gene: TRBJ1-1; D gene: NA; V gene: TRBV7-9
CDR3 DNA: TGTGCCAGTAGTATCGACGGGACACCCAAAGGCTACACCTTC; CDR3 protein: CASSIDGTPKGYTF; clone size: few; J gene: TRBJ1-2; D gene: NA; V gene: TRBV19
CDR3 DNA: TGTGCCAGCAGCCTGCCGGACGGCCCATATGGCTACACCTTC; CDR3 protein: CASSLPDGPYGYTF; clone size: few; J gene: TRBJ1-2; D gene: NA; V gene: TRBV5-6
CDR3 DNA: TGCAGCGTTGAAGCCGACAATGAGCAGTTCTTC; CDR3 protein: CSVEADNEQFF; clone size: NA; J gene: TRBJ2-1; D gene: NA; V gene: TRBV29-1
CDR3 DNA: TGTGCCAGCCGAGTGAGAATGGGACAGGGGAGTTCTACTGGGGCCAACGTCCTGACTTTC; CDR3 protein: CASRVRMGQGSSTGANVLTF; clone size: NA; J gene: TRBJ2-6; D gene: TRBD1; V gene: TRBV27
CDR3 DNA: TGTGCCAGCAGCTTATTGGGTACAGTGGGGTTGAACACTGAAGCTTTCTTT; CDR3 protein: CASSLLGTVGLNTEAFF; clone size: NA; J gene: TRBJ1-1; D gene: NA; V gene: TRBV11-2
CDR3 DNA: TGTGCCAGCAGTGAGATTAGCACTGACACTGAAGCTTTCTTT; CDR3 protein: CASSEISTDTEAFF; clone size: once; J gene: TRBJ1-1; D gene: NA; V gene: TRBV25-1
CDR3 DNA: TGTGCCAGCAGCTGGGGGACGGATCAAGAGACCCAGTACTTC; CDR3 protein: CASSWGTDQETQYF; clone size: NA; J gene: TRBJ2-5; D gene: NA; V gene: TRBV27